This is a list of T cell receptor beta chains from one sample in a study of blood T cells in healthy people across ages. TCRdb reprocessed the 5' RACE reads with MiXCR, giving one entry per CDR3 protein. The table includes some 640,000 distinct CDR3 sequences, approximately 30% detected once. The specimen sequenced was blood. The receptors shown here come from an elderly woman in good health. CDR3s include the opening cysteine and the closing phenylalanine or tryptophan. The order of the fields is D gene, clone size, CDR3 length, V gene, J gene, CDR3 DNA, CDR3 protein. D genes are given only for firm matches. Clone size is stated in some rows and not others, as once, few, many or a class when expanded.

.	few	14	TRBV28	TRBJ1-2	TGTGCCAGCACCCACTCCCAGGGGTACTATGGCTACACCTTC	CASTHSQGYYGYTF
TRBD2	.	16	TRBV7-9	TRBJ2-5	TGTGCCAGCAGCCGGACTAGCGGGGGGACTGAAGAGACCCAGTACTTC	CASSRTSGGTEETQYF
TRBD1	many	17	TRBV4-3	TRBJ2-3	TGCGCCAGCAGCCAGGAATCCGGGACAGGGGGCACAGATACGCAGTATTTT	CASSQESGTGGTDTQYF
.	many	15	TRBV6-4	TRBJ2-7	TGTGCCAGCAGTGTGGAAGGGGAGGTCGGCTACGAGCAGTACTTC	CASSVEGEVGYEQYF
TRBD1	many	15	TRBV10-3	TRBJ2-3	TGTGCCATCAGCCTCGGACAGGGCAGCACAGATACGCAGTATTTT	CAISLGQGSTDTQYF
.	many	14	TRBV4-1	TRBJ2-7	TGCGCCAGCAGCCAGTCGACCCGACCCTACGAGCAGTACTTC	CASSQSTRPYEQYF
TRBD1	many	14	TRBV30	TRBJ2-7	TGTGCCTTTATCGACAGGGGGGCCGCCTACGAGCAGTACTTC	CAFIDRGAAYEQYF
.	.	15	TRBV28	TRBJ2-1	TGTGCCAGCAGCCTGGACAAGGATCTCCGCAATGAGCAGTTCTTC	CASSLDKDLRNEQFF
.	.	13	TRBV20-1	TRBJ2-3	TGCAGTGCTAGTCGGGGATTCACAAATACGCAGTATTTT	CSASRGFTNTQYF
TRBD1	.	16	TRBV5-1	TRBJ2-3	TGCGCCAGCAGCTCGGCAGGGGGCGGGTCGATGGATACGCAGTATTTT	CASSSAGGGSMDTQYF
TRBD1	.	16	TRBV5-6	TRBJ1-5	TGTGCCAGCAGCTTGTCTGAGGGGGCGCAGGGTCAGCCCCAGCATTTT	CASSLSEGAQGQPQHF
TRBD1	.	14	TRBV20-1	TRBJ1-6	TGCAGTGCTGTCGCAGGGACAGGGCATTCACCCCTCCACTTT	CSAVAGTGHSPLHF
TRBD1	many	15	TRBV7-6	TRBJ2-7	TGTGCCAGCAGCGCAACAGGGGGCGAACTCTACGAGCAGTACTTC	CASSATGGELYEQYF
TRBD1	few	15	TRBV20-1	TRBJ1-4	TGCAGTGCTAGGGGAGCAGGACAGGGCCACATGGAACTGTTTTTT	CSARGAGQGHMELFF
.	.	14	TRBV13	TRBJ1-5	TGTGCCAGCAGTCGTGCGGGGGAACATCAGCCCCAGCATTTT	CASSRAGEHQPQHF
.	.	14	TRBV20-1	TRBJ1-1	TGCAGTGCTGGGAGGGGCGGGAAGTACAATGAGCAGTTCTTT	CSAGRGGKYNEQFF
.	.	15	TRBV19	TRBJ1-6	TGTGCCAGTAGTCAACGGACACCATGGGGGTCACCCCTCCACTTT	CASSQRTPWGSPLHF
.	.	12	TRBV11-3	TRBJ1-1	TGTGCCAGCAGCCAGCGTCCGGAGTCGGCTTTCTTT	CASSQRPESAFF
.	.	15	TRBV18	TRBJ2-5	TGTGCCAGCTCACCACCGGCCCGAATCCAAGAGACCCAGTACTTC	CASSPPARIQETQYF
.	.	14	TRBV12-3/TRBV12-4	TRBJ2-3	TGTGCCAGCAGTCCGACTCTCAGCACAGATACGCAGTATTTT	CASSPTLSTDTQYF
.	many	13	TRBV7-2	TRBJ2-1	TGTGCCAGCAGCTCAGAACCGGGAGCGCGGCAGTTCTTC	CASSSEPGARQFF
.	.	15	TRBV7-2	TRBJ2-3	TGTGCCAGCAGCTTAGCGGCCCCCGAGGCGCATACGCAGTATTTT	CASSLAAPEAHTQYF
.	.	14	TRBV12-3/TRBV12-4	TRBJ2-3	TGTGCCAGCAGTTTAGGAATGACCGCAGATGCGCAGTATTTT	CASSLGMTADAQYF
TRBD1	many	16	TRBV4-2	TRBJ1-4	TGTGCCAGCAGCCAGCCAAAACCAGGGGGGAATGAAAAACTGTTTTTT	CASSQPKPGGNEKLFF
TRBD1	.	13	TRBV20-1	TRBJ1-2	TGCAGTGCTAGACCCGGGACAGTATATGGCTACACCTTC	CSARPGTVYGYTF
.	.	13	TRBV20-1	TRBJ1-5	TGCAGTGCTGCCGACGGAAGCAATCAGCCCCAGCATTTT	CSAADGSNQPQHF
.	.	16	TRBV20-1	TRBJ2-1	TGCAGTGCTAGATCCTCCGGGACTGGGCAATACAATGAGCAGTTCTTC	CSARSSGTGQYNEQFF
.	.	12	TRBV30	TRBJ1-4	TGTGCCTGGAGTGTAAATGGTGAAAAACTGTTTTTT	CAWSVNGEKLFF
.	many	16	TRBV18	TRBJ1-6	TGTGCCAGCTCACCGCTGGGAGGGGGCTATAATTCACCCCTCCACTTT	CASSPLGGGYNSPLHF
.	.	16	TRBV7-8	TRBJ2-5	TGTGCCAGCAGCCCCCGTCGGCTAGCGAGGGAAAAGACCCAGTACTTC	CASSPRRLAREKTQYF
.	few	14	TRBV7-2	TRBJ1-1	TGTGCCAGCAGCTTAGGTCCGGGTCCGTCTGAAGCTTTCTTT	CASSLGPGPSEAFF
.	.	15	TRBV6-2/TRBV6-3	TRBJ2-7	TGTGCCAGCAGGATAGATGGACACTTCGCCTACGAGCAGTACTTC	CASRIDGHFAYEQYF
.	many	15	TRBV2	TRBJ1-5	TGTGCCAGCGATCCTTACAGGACAGGCAATCAGCCCCAGCATTTT	CASDPYRTGNQPQHF
.	.	12	TRBV2	TRBJ2-4	TGTACCAGCAGTGATGTCGGCCGCCCTTCGGACTTC	CTSSDVGRPSDF
TRBD2	many	14	TRBV7-2	TRBJ2-7	TGTGCCAGCAGCTTCCGCGGCCTAGCGGGGGGTTGGTACTTC	CASSFRGLAGGWYF
.	many	13	TRBV12-3/TRBV12-4	TRBJ2-1	TGTGCCAGCAGTTCACTTTGGGGGGATGAGCAGTTCTTC	CASSSLWGDEQFF
.	.	16	TRBV2	TRBJ1-2	TGTGCCGGCAGTCGAAAAAGGGGGGCAGCTAACTATGGCTACACCTTC	CAGSRKRGAANYGYTF
.	.	13	TRBV29-1	TRBJ2-3	TGCAGCGTGGGGCTCTCTAGCACAGATACGCAGTATTTT	CSVGLSSTDTQYF
TRBD2	.	12	TRBV20-1	TRBJ2-7	TGCAGTACTTCTGGGACTAGTAATGAGCAGTACTTC	CSTSGTSNEQYF
TRBD1	few	14	TRBV7-2	TRBJ1-1	TGTGCCAGCAGCGAGACAGGGAGGGACACTGAAGCTTTCTTT	CASSETGRDTEAFF
.	.	14	TRBV11-3	TRBJ2-7	TGTGCCAGCAGCTTAGGAGGCGTGGGCAATGAGCAGTACTTC	CASSLGGVGNEQYF
TRBD1	few	14	TRBV7-2	TRBJ1-5	TGTGCCAGCAGCTTAGACAGGGGGTACCAGCCCCAGCATTTT	CASSLDRGYQPQHF
.	.	13	TRBV20-1	TRBJ2-5	TGCAGTGCTTGTCTGTTTAGGGGAGGGACCCAGTACTTC	CSACLFRGGTQYF
.	.	15	TRBV5-1	TRBJ2-5	TGCGCCAGCAGCCCTCGGGGCAGGGGATTTGTGACCCAGTACTTC	CASSPRGRGFVTQYF
.	few	15	TRBV7-2	TRBJ1-1	TGTGCCAGCAGGTCCGATCGGGTCATATGGGCTGAAGCTTTCTTT	CASRSDRVIWAEAFF
.	few	12	TRBV6-1	TRBJ1-4	TGTGCCAGCAGTGAGAGGCCAGGAAAACTGTTTTTT	CASSERPGKLFF
.	.	17	TRBV7-9	TRBJ2-5	TGTGCCAGCAGCCCTCCCCTGATAGGACCTCCAAGGGAGACCCAGTACTTC	CASSPPLIGPPRETQYF